What follows are 16 T cell receptor beta chains derived from one specimen sequenced in a study of cytomegalovirus exposure and HLA in healthy donors. PCR amplification relied on 60 Vbeta primers (plus 13 Jbeta primers). Profiling relied on immunoSEQ multiplex PCR, and the TCRdb table lists in-frame clones only, not all of them. The data contain about 130,000 clones, 80% of them singletons. The sample taken for sequencing was PBMCs. All receptors derive from a man aged 35 to 55 in good health and CMV-seronegative.

The V and J genes are TRBV2 and TRBJ1-5, with TRBD1 as a possible D gene (5 bases). This CDR3 spans 15 amino acids. In germline, CDR1 is SNHLY, CDR2 FYNNEI. V dropped 4 bases and J dropped 3 bases, with 13 bases sitting between them. The CDR3 reads CASSAQGGSNQPQHF. For the CDR3, the DNA is TGTGCCAGCAGTGCGCAGGGCGGTTCCAATCAGCCCCAGCATTTT. Drawing the rest from reference TRBV2 and TRBJ1-5, the complete variable domain is EPEVTQTPSHQVTQMGQEVILRCVPISNHLYFYWYRQILGQKVEFLVSFYNNEISEKSEIFDDQFSVERPDGSNFTLKIRSTKLEDSAMYFCASSAQGGSNQPQHFGDGTRLSIL.

This clone was observed once. This rearrangement joins TRBV2 to TRBJ2-3; 11 bases are a match to TRBD2. From germline, CDR1 is SNHLY and CDR2 FYNNEI. CDR3 size: 14 residues. Unmatched junction bases numbered 9, after V lost 8 bases and J lost 8 bases. CDR3 amino acids: CASALTSGSSTQYF. Written as DNA, the CDR3 is TGTGCCAGCGCCCTAACTAGCGGGAGTAGTACGCAGTATTTT.

This chain links TRBV6-5 with TRBJ2-7; TRBD2 aligns across 11 bases. The V and J ends lost 0 bases and 7 bases, in that order; junction bases with no gene match: 8. Looked up from germline, CDR1 is MNHEY and CDR2 is SVGAGI. CDR3 length: 16 residues. CDR3 sequence: CASSYSALAGAGEQYF. The CDR3 DNA sequence: TGTGCCAGCAGTTACTCGGCACTAGCGGGGGCGGGGGAGCAGTACTTC.

The chain uses TRBV5-1 and TRBJ1-3; D may be TRBD1 (5 bases). CDR3 length equals 15 residues. Between the trimmed V and J ends, which lost 4 bases and 1 base, there was a span of 12 bases. Germline V gene sequence: CDR1 SGHRS, CDR2 YFSETQ. As DNA, the CDR3 is TGCGCCAGCAGCCAATTGGCAGGGTCTGGAAACACCATATATTTT. This sequence encodes CASSQLAGSGNTIYF.

This clone showed up just a few times. This chain links TRBV21-1 with TRBJ2-7; the D segment call TRBD1 is taken from the table without a DNA check. TRBV21-1 has pseudogene status. The CDR3 length is 17 residues. CDR3 coding DNA: TGTGCCAGCAGCAAATCGTCCGAGCAGGCCAACCCCTACGAGCAGTACTTC. Protein: CASSKSSEQANPYEQYF.

The V call is TRBV11-2, the J call TRBJ2-1, with 12 positions matching TRBD1. This CDR3 contains 16 residues. The V gene end was trimmed by 5 bases and the J gene end by 8 bases; junction bases not matched to a gene: 10. Germline CDR1 and CDR2: SGHAT and FQNNGV. The chain's CDR3 is CASSLQRGQGAHEQFF. The CDR3, as DNA: TGTGCCAGCAGCCTCCAACGGGGACAGGGGGCCCATGAGCAGTTCTTC.

The chain's CDR3 is CATSQDVGLAGRHEQYF. The CDR3 DNA sequence: TGTGCCACCAGCCAAGACGTGGGACTAGCGGGACGGCACGAGCAGTACTTC. The chain is built from TRBV15 and TRBJ2-7, with TRBD2 identical over 13 bases. CDR1 LNHNV and CDR2 YYDKDF come from the germline V gene (reference sequence). The trim removed 5 bases at V and 5 bases at J, leaving 12 bases unmatched. The CDR3 is 17 residues long.

V is TRBV5-4 and J is TRBJ2-5, with D maybe TRBD1 (6 bases). This CDR3 has 15 amino acids. The germline gives CDR1 SGHNT, CDR2 YYREEE (reference sequence). The germline V and J ends were trimmed by 2 bases and 5 bases, with 16 bases remaining between them. The CDR3 is CASSFGQGRRETQYF. CDR3 DNA: TGTGCCAGCAGCTTTGGCCAGGGGAGACGCGAGACCCAGTACTTC. Looking up the rest from reference TRBV5-4 and TRBJ2-5 gives the full variable domain: ETGVTQSPTHLIKTRGQQVTLRCSSQSGHNTVSWYQQALGQGPQFIFQYYREEENGRGNFPPRFSGLQFPNYSSELNVNALELDDSALYLCASSFGQGRRETQYFGPGTRLLVL.

This chain connects TRBV10-1 to TRBJ2-5; 10 bases line up with TRBD2. V shed 3 bases, J shed 5 bases, and the junction held 6 bases outside the gene matches. CDR3 size: 15 residues. CDR1 WNHNN and CDR2 SYGVQD come from the germline V gene (reference sequence). The CDR3 DNA reads TGCGCCAGCAGTGATGCCGGGACTAGCGTTGAGACCCAGTACTTC. Translation gives CASSDAGTSVETQYF.

Remarks on this clone: The CDR3 ends on some other residue instead of the conserved phenylalanine or tryptophan, so this is likely a read error. No DNA is shown, since the ends of the CDR3 on it are uncertain; the CDR3 is the one TCRdb lists. The chain recombines TRBV7-6 with TRBJ1-1; the D segment call TRBD1 is taken from the table without a DNA check. Germline values: CDR1 SGHVS, CDR2 FNYEAQ. The CDR3 totals 10 residues, both ends included. The CDR3 reads CASSHRAERL.

The V call is TRBV25-1, the J call TRBJ1-1, with 10 bases matching TRBD1. After removal of 8 bases from V and 8 bases from J, the junction contained 8 bases not matched to a gene. Germline V lookup: CDR1 MGHDK, CDR2 SYGVNS. This CDR3 is 13 amino acids long. The CDR3 DNA reads as TGTGCCAGCGGTCGACAGGGGGCATCCGAAGCTTTCTTT. This sequence encodes CASGRQGASEAFF.

The chain uses TRBV30 and TRBJ2-2; TRBD2 agrees at 11 bases. CDR3 length equals 14 residues. J lost 6 bases, V lost 3 bases, and 3 bases had no gene match. Germline V gene sequence: CDR1 GTSNPN, CDR2 SVGIG (reference sequence). The CDR3 DNA follows: TGTGCCTGGAGAAATAGCGGGAGGGCCGGGGAGCTGTTTTTT. Encoded protein: CAWRNSGRAGELFF.

This chain joins TRBV7-8 and TRBJ2-7; D is perhaps TRBD1 (6 bases). CDR3 length: 13 amino acids. Trimming removed 5 bases from V and 5 bases from J, with 13 bases in between. Germline V gene data show CDR1 as SGHVS and CDR2 as FQNEAQ. The CDR3 spells CASSEHYRDEQYF. The CDR3 DNA is TGTGCCAGCAGCGAACACTACAGGGACGAGCAGTACTTC.

The chain recombines TRBV5-6 with TRBJ1-1, with D possibly TRBD1 on 5 matching bases. This CDR3 region has 16 residues. Germline V lookup: CDR1 SGHDT, CDR2 YYEEEE. Deletions cut 0 bases from V and 0 bases from J, with 12 bases between. In DNA form, the CDR3 reads TGTGCCAGCAGCTTGGAGCGGGGGACTATGAACACTGAAGCTTTCTTT. Protein: CASSLERGTMNTEAFF.

This chain joins TRBV30 and TRBJ2-5, with 9 positions matching TRBD2. CDR1 and CDR2 from the germline V gene are GTSNPN and SVGIG (reference sequence). The CDR3 is made up of 13 amino acids. Unmatched junction bases numbered 7, after V lost 6 bases and J lost 5 bases. CDR3 in DNA: TGTGCCTGCAATAGCGGGGGAGGTGAGACCCAGTACTTC. Translated, it gives CACNSGGGETQYF. Variable domain in full (rest from reference TRBV30 and TRBJ2-5): SQTIHQWPATLVQPVGSPLSLECTVEGTSNPNLYWYRQAAGRGLQLLFYSVGIGQISSEVPQNLSASRPQDRQFILSSKKLLLSDSGFYLCACNSGGGETQYFGPGTRLLVL.

The rearrangement joins TRBV5-6 to TRBJ2-3, with 16 bases fitting TRBD2. After removal of 4 bases from V and 6 bases from J, the junction contained 8 bases not matched to a gene. This CDR3 has 17 amino acids. Germline values: CDR1 SGHDT, CDR2 YYEEEE. The CDR3 here is CASSPPGLAGGPDTQYF. As DNA, the CDR3 is TGTGCCAGCAGCCCCCCGGGACTAGCGGGGGGGCCGGATACGCAGTATTTT.